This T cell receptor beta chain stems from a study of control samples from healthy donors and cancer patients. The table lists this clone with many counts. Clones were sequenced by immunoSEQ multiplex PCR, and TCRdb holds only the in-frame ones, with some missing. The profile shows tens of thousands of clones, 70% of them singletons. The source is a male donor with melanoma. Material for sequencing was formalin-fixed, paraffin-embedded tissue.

The CDR3 reads CSVSGTGTHFTSGANVLTF. The DNA of the CDR3 is TGCAGCGTTTCCGGGACAGGGACCCACTTTACCTCTGGGGCCAACGTCCTGACTTTC. V and J are TRBV29-1 and TRBJ2-6; TRBD1 agrees at 9 bases. The CDR3 length is 19 residues. The germline gives CDR1 SQVTM, CDR2 ANQGSEA. J gave up 0 bases and V 5 bases, and 14 bases lay outside the gene matches.